This is a list of T cell receptor beta chains from one sample in a study of T cells in Graves' hyperthyroidism and ophthalmopathy. TCRdb analysed the multiplex PCR reads with MiXCR anew, one entry per CDR3 protein. This sample has roughly 500,000 distinct CDR3 sequences, with around 13% found just once. Material for sequencing was blood. These receptors were taken from a woman aged 25 to 39 with Graves' hyperthyroidism that later progressed to Graves' ophthalmopathy. CDR3s include the opening cysteine and the closing phenylalanine or tryptophan. D genes are given only for firm matches. Some rows mark clone size as missing; the rest say once, few, many or name a class of expanded clone.

v_call: TRBV27
clone_size: many
j_call: TRBJ2-7
d_call: TRBD2
cdr3_aa: CASSLREGFYEQYF
cdr3_nt: TGTGCCAGCAGTTTACGGGAGGGCTTTTACGAGCAGTACTTC

v_call: TRBV6-2/TRBV6-3
clone_size: NA
j_call: TRBJ2-2
d_call: TRBD2
cdr3_aa: CASSDSGWDTGELFF
cdr3_nt: TGTGCCAGTTCCGATAGCGGGTGGGACACCGGGGAGCTGTTTTTT

v_call: TRBV12-3/TRBV12-4
clone_size: many
j_call: TRBJ1-2
d_call: TRBD1
cdr3_aa: CASSLSSTGSSYTF
cdr3_nt: TGTGCCAGCAGTTTAAGTTCGACAGGGTCAAGCTACACCTTC

v_call: TRBV19
clone_size: many
j_call: TRBJ1-1
d_call: TRBD1
cdr3_aa: CASSFGTGVNTEAFF
cdr3_nt: TGTGCCAGTAGTTTCGGGACAGGGGTGAACACTGAAGCTTTCTTT

v_call: TRBV20-1
clone_size: many
j_call: TRBJ2-1
d_call: NA
cdr3_aa: CSARDTAATQPYNEQFF
cdr3_nt: TGCAGTGCTAGAGATACTGCGGCTACTCAGCCGTACAATGAGCAGTTCTTC

v_call: TRBV28
clone_size: few
j_call: TRBJ2-6
d_call: NA
cdr3_aa: CASSLYGDSGANVLTF
cdr3_nt: TGTGCCAGCAGTTTATATGGGGACTCTGGGGCCAACGTCCTGACTTTC

v_call: TRBV7-3
clone_size: NA
j_call: TRBJ2-1
d_call: TRBD2
cdr3_aa: CASSLSSGGNEQFF
cdr3_nt: TGTGCCAGCAGCCTATCGAGCGGGGGGAATGAGCAGTTCTTC

v_call: TRBV12-5
clone_size: many
j_call: TRBJ2-1
d_call: TRBD1
cdr3_aa: CASGLVQGPSYNEQFF
cdr3_nt: TGTGCTAGTGGTTTGGTACAGGGGCCATCGTACAATGAGCAGTTCTTC

v_call: TRBV4-1
clone_size: NA
j_call: TRBJ1-1
d_call: NA
cdr3_aa: CASSQVGDTEAFF
cdr3_nt: TGCGCCAGCAGCCAAGTAGGTGACACTGAAGCTTTCTTT

v_call: TRBV10-3
clone_size: NA
j_call: TRBJ2-7
d_call: NA
cdr3_aa: CAPRQAQGYEQYF
cdr3_nt: TGTGCCCCCCGGCAGGCCCAAGGGTACGAGCAGTACTTC

v_call: TRBV9
clone_size: NA
j_call: TRBJ2-7
d_call: TRBD2
cdr3_aa: CASGPVAGGWYEQYF
cdr3_nt: TGTGCCAGCGGGCCTGTGGCGGGAGGTTGGTACGAGCAGTACTTC

v_call: TRBV7-3
clone_size: many
j_call: TRBJ2-2
d_call: NA
cdr3_aa: CASSLNPGSNTGELFF
cdr3_nt: TGTGCCAGCAGCTTAAACCCGGGGTCGAACACCGGGGAGCTGTTTTTT

v_call: TRBV5-6
clone_size: NA
j_call: TRBJ1-1
d_call: TRBD1
cdr3_aa: CASSSDRGLTEAFF
cdr3_nt: TGTGCCAGCAGCTCCGACAGGGGGTTGACTGAAGCTTTCTTT

v_call: TRBV4-3
clone_size: few
j_call: TRBJ2-7
d_call: NA
cdr3_aa: CASSQDSTYEQYF
cdr3_nt: TGTGCCAGCAGCCAAGATTCCACCTACGAGCAGTACTTC

v_call: TRBV20-1
clone_size: NA
j_call: TRBJ2-3
d_call: TRBD2
cdr3_aa: CSAQLAGGADTQYF
cdr3_nt: TGCAGTGCTCAACTAGCGGGAGGAGCAGATACGCAGTATTTT

v_call: TRBV3-1
clone_size: few
j_call: TRBJ2-1
d_call: NA
cdr3_aa: CASSQVDSGLLNEQFF
cdr3_nt: TGTGCCAGCAGCCAAGTGGATTCGGGCCTGTTAAATGAGCAGTTCTTC

v_call: TRBV20-1
clone_size: few
j_call: TRBJ1-2
d_call: NA
cdr3_aa: CSAKEVNLPYGYTF
cdr3_nt: TGCAGTGCTAAAGAGGTTAACCTCCCCTACGGCTACACCTTC

v_call: TRBV12-3/TRBV12-4
clone_size: many
j_call: TRBJ1-5
d_call: TRBD1
cdr3_aa: CASSLYGQAGPQHF
cdr3_nt: TGTGCCAGCAGTTTGTACGGACAGGCCGGGCCCCAGCATTTT

v_call: TRBV18
clone_size: NA
j_call: TRBJ1-3
d_call: TRBD1
cdr3_aa: CASSPGTGDSGNTIYF
cdr3_nt: TGTGCCAGCTCACCGGGTACAGGGGACTCTGGAAACACCATATATTTT

v_call: TRBV20-1
clone_size: once
j_call: TRBJ2-7
d_call: NA
cdr3_aa: CSARDGGSDDEQYF
cdr3_nt: TGCAGTGCTAGAGATGGGGGCAGCGATGATGAGCAGTACTTC

v_call: TRBV24-1
clone_size: many
j_call: TRBJ2-3
d_call: TRBD2
cdr3_aa: CATSDPRLAGGEDTQYF
cdr3_nt: TGTGCCACCAGTGACCCCCGACTAGCGGGAGGGGAAGATACGCAGTATTTT

v_call: TRBV29-1
clone_size: many
j_call: TRBJ1-1
d_call: NA
cdr3_aa: CSVGVLEAFF
cdr3_nt: TGCAGCGTTGGAGTCCTTGAAGCTTTCTTT

v_call: TRBV10-3
clone_size: few
j_call: TRBJ2-7
d_call: TRBD1
cdr3_aa: CAISVETGPYEQYF
cdr3_nt: TGTGCCATCAGTGTCGAGACAGGGCCCTACGAGCAGTACTTC

v_call: TRBV15
clone_size: NA
j_call: TRBJ1-2
d_call: NA
cdr3_aa: CATSRDKTGGYTF
cdr3_nt: TGTGCCACCAGCAGAGATAAAACTGGTGGCTACACCTTC

v_call: TRBV20-1
clone_size: few
j_call: TRBJ2-3
d_call: TRBD2
cdr3_aa: CSAHGGALAGEGTSTDTQYF
cdr3_nt: TGCAGTGCTCATGGAGGGGCCCTAGCGGGAGAGGGTACTAGCACAGATACGCAGTATTTT

v_call: TRBV29-1
clone_size: many
j_call: TRBJ2-1
d_call: NA
cdr3_aa: CSGETGTTKSYNEQFF
cdr3_nt: TGCAGCGGAGAGACCGGGACAACCAAATCCTACAATGAGCAGTTCTTC

v_call: TRBV12-3/TRBV12-4
clone_size: many
j_call: TRBJ1-1
d_call: NA
cdr3_aa: CASSLTRRPEAFF
cdr3_nt: TGTGCCAGCAGTTTAACGAGACGGCCAGAAGCTTTCTTT

v_call: TRBV4-3
clone_size: NA
j_call: TRBJ2-3
d_call: TRBD2
cdr3_aa: CASSQELAGGILTDTQYF
cdr3_nt: TGCGCCAGCAGCCAAGAGCTAGCGGGAGGGATCCTCACAGATACGCAGTATTTT

v_call: TRBV6-2/TRBV6-3
clone_size: few
j_call: TRBJ2-7
d_call: NA
cdr3_aa: CASSYSGLFPYEQYF
cdr3_nt: TGTGCCAGCAGTTACTCTGGACTATTCCCCTACGAGCAGTACTTC

v_call: TRBV27
clone_size: few
j_call: TRBJ2-3
d_call: TRBD2
cdr3_aa: CASSLSCGRNTQYF
cdr3_nt: TGTGCCAGCAGTTTATCTTGCGGGAGGAATACGCAGTATTTT

v_call: TRBV5-4
clone_size: NA
j_call: TRBJ2-7
d_call: NA
cdr3_aa: CASQGHGQTSYEQYF
cdr3_nt: TGTGCCTCGCAAGGACACGGACAGACTTCCTACGAGCAGTACTTC

v_call: TRBV11-2
clone_size: NA
j_call: TRBJ2-6
d_call: NA
cdr3_aa: CASSLGGQGGANVLTF
cdr3_nt: TGTGCCAGCAGCTTAGGTGGCCAGGGGGGGGCCAACGTCCTGACTTTC

v_call: TRBV6-1
clone_size: many
j_call: TRBJ2-7
d_call: NA
cdr3_aa: CASSSPGQASYEQYF
cdr3_nt: TGTGCCAGCAGTTCTCCGGGACAAGCGTCCTACGAGCAGTACTTC

v_call: TRBV6-1
clone_size: many
j_call: TRBJ2-1
d_call: TRBD2
cdr3_aa: CASSEFPPGAGTSLVHEQFF
cdr3_nt: TGTGCCAGCAGTGAATTTCCTCCGGGGGCCGGGACTAGCTTGGTCCATGAGCAGTTCTTC

v_call: TRBV9
clone_size: NA
j_call: TRBJ1-1
d_call: NA
cdr3_aa: CASSALSGQLNTEAFF
cdr3_nt: TGTGCCAGCAGCGCGCTCTCCGGACAGCTGAACACTGAAGCTTTCTTT

v_call: TRBV5-6
clone_size: NA
j_call: TRBJ1-1
d_call: NA
cdr3_aa: CASSWAGRMNTEAFF
cdr3_nt: TGTGCCAGCAGCTGGGCGGGACGGATGAACACTGAAGCTTTCTTT

v_call: TRBV20-1
clone_size: few
j_call: TRBJ2-5
d_call: NA
cdr3_aa: CSASGGTIQETQYF
cdr3_nt: TGCAGTGCTAGCGGAGGAACGATCCAAGAGACCCAGTACTTC

v_call: TRBV20-1
clone_size: many
j_call: TRBJ2-7
d_call: NA
cdr3_aa: CSASGRAYEQYF
cdr3_nt: TGCAGTGCTAGTGGTAGGGCTTACGAGCAGTACTTC

v_call: TRBV11-2
clone_size: many
j_call: TRBJ2-1
d_call: TRBD2
cdr3_aa: CASSFVGLAGVGEQFF
cdr3_nt: TGTGCCAGCAGCTTCGTCGGACTAGCGGGAGTTGGTGAGCAGTTCTTC

v_call: TRBV18
clone_size: NA
j_call: TRBJ2-5
d_call: NA
cdr3_aa: CASSPPSRKETQYF
cdr3_nt: TGTGCCAGCTCACCCCCCTCCAGGAAAGAGACCCAGTACTTT

v_call: TRBV20-1
clone_size: NA
j_call: TRBJ1-5
d_call: TRBD1
cdr3_aa: CSASPTGYSNQPQHF
cdr3_nt: TGCAGTGCTAGCCCGACAGGGTATAGCAATCAGCCCCAGCATTTT

v_call: TRBV7-9
clone_size: few
j_call: TRBJ1-1
d_call: NA
cdr3_aa: CASSFQGGGTEAFF
cdr3_nt: TGTGCCAGCAGCTTCCAGGGAGGAGGGACTGAAGCTTTCTTT

v_call: TRBV7-2
clone_size: many
j_call: TRBJ2-7
d_call: TRBD1
cdr3_aa: CASSLAGTGSHEQYF
cdr3_nt: TGTGCCAGCAGCTTAGCGGGGACAGGATCCCACGAGCAGTACTTC

v_call: TRBV5-1
clone_size: many
j_call: TRBJ2-7
d_call: TRBD1
cdr3_aa: CASSFEPEDRRSYEQYF
cdr3_nt: TGCGCCAGCAGCTTCGAACCGGAGGACAGGAGGAGCTACGAGCAGTACTTC

v_call: TRBV9
clone_size: few
j_call: TRBJ2-5
d_call: NA
cdr3_aa: CASTPEGRTGETQYF
cdr3_nt: TGTGCCAGCACCCCTGAGGGCCGTACGGGAGAGACCCAGTACTTC

v_call: TRBV24-1
clone_size: many
j_call: TRBJ2-1
d_call: TRBD2
cdr3_aa: CATSDGLTSGSYNEQFF
cdr3_nt: TGTGCCACCAGTGATGGATTGACTAGCGGCTCTTACAATGAGCAGTTCTTC

v_call: TRBV3-1
clone_size: many
j_call: TRBJ2-1
d_call: TRBD1
cdr3_aa: CASSLGDRAQFF
cdr3_nt: TGTGCCAGCAGCCTAGGGGACAGGGCGCAGTTCTTC

v_call: TRBV30
clone_size: few
j_call: TRBJ1-1
d_call: NA
cdr3_aa: CAWSKYSTEAFF
cdr3_nt: TGTGCCTGGAGTAAGTACAGCACTGAAGCTTTCTTT

v_call: TRBV19
clone_size: many
j_call: TRBJ1-1
d_call: NA
cdr3_aa: CASVEGHLGRDETEAFF
cdr3_nt: TGTGCCAGTGTAGAGGGACACCTCGGGAGGGATGAAACTGAAGCTTTCTTT

v_call: TRBV4-1
clone_size: few
j_call: TRBJ2-2
d_call: TRBD2
cdr3_aa: CASSRGLAGGMNTGELFF
cdr3_nt: TGCGCCAGCAGCCGCGGACTAGCGGGAGGGATGAACACCGGGGAGCTGTTTTTT

v_call: TRBV18
clone_size: many
j_call: TRBJ1-2
d_call: TRBD1
cdr3_aa: CASSPPGQGVYGYTF
cdr3_nt: TGTGCCAGCTCACCACCGGGACAGGGTGTCTATGGCTACACCTTC

v_call: TRBV14
clone_size: many
j_call: TRBJ1-1
d_call: NA
cdr3_aa: CASSRTVGNTEAFF
cdr3_nt: TGTGCCAGCAGCCGGACGGTGGGGAACACTGAAGCTTTCTTT

v_call: TRBV28
clone_size: many
j_call: TRBJ2-7
d_call: TRBD2
cdr3_aa: CASSFPPGGTSTYEQYF
cdr3_nt: TGTGCCAGCAGTTTCCCACCTGGGGGGACTAGCACCTACGAGCAGTACTTC

v_call: TRBV20-1
clone_size: NA
j_call: TRBJ2-1
d_call: TRBD2
cdr3_aa: CSARDYGGGPYNEQFF
cdr3_nt: TGCAGTGCTAGAGATTACGGGGGAGGGCCGTACAATGAGCAGTTCTTC

v_call: TRBV11-2
clone_size: many
j_call: TRBJ1-2
d_call: TRBD1
cdr3_aa: CASSPRTGDGYTF
cdr3_nt: TGTGCCAGCAGCCCGCGGACAGGCGATGGCTACACCTTC